The 5 T cell receptor beta chains in this list originate from one sample, sequenced in a study of regulatory T cells in long-lasting Graves disease. Documented time point: newly diagnosed GD, antithyroid drugs for less than 3 months. PBMC-derived RNA was used for the TCR library. Libraries of TCR beta came from iRepertoire HTBI primers plus Arm-PCR of CDR3 regions. TCRdb reanalysed the multiplex PCR reads using MiXCR and keeps one entry per CDR3 protein. The sample has about 540,000 distinct CDR3 sequences, approximately 13% seen once. The sample was also reused in another study, on T cells in Graves' hyperthyroidism and ophthalmopathy.

The source material was peripheral blood mononuclear cells (PBMCs), sampled at new diagnosis, from a patient treated with antithyroid drugs. The receptors stem from a man aged 25-45 years with Graves disease.

There are many counts of this clonotype. The rearrangement joins TRBV12-3 or TRBV12-4 to TRBJ2-7; 8 nucleotides agree with TRBD2. The CDR3 consists of 15 residues. V lost 6 bases, J lost 0 bases, and 7 bases stayed unmatched. The CDR3 sequence: CASSRPGRDSYEQYF. CDR3 DNA: TGTGCCAGCAGCAGACCCGGGAGGGACTCCTACGAGCAGTACTTC.

A note on this clonotype: A much larger clone sits a single nucleotide away, making a read error possible. The V and J genes are TRBV7-9 and TRBJ2-7; D is ambiguous. CDR1 is SEHNR, CDR2 FQNEAQ, per germline (reference sequence). This CDR3 contains 15 residues. This chain's CDR3 is CVSSPRIRSSYEQYF. The DNA of the CDR3 is TGTGTCAGCAGCCCCCGTATCCGCTCCTCCTACGAGCAGTACTTC.

This clonotype was recorded at least ten times. V is TRBV12-3 or TRBV12-4 and J is TRBJ2-5; tentative D call: TRBD1 (6 bases). With 7 bases removed from V and 5 bases from J, the gap between germline ends came to 23 bases. The CDR3 extends over 16 amino acids. CDR3 in amino acids: CASTLAGTLRGETQYF. In DNA, the CDR3 is TGTGCCAGCACCCTGGCCGGGACATTACGAGGGGAGACCCAGTACTTC.

This clonotype showed up many times. The J gene is TRBJ2-5, the V gene TRBV20-1; the D gene could be TRBD1 or TRBD2 (5 bases each). The germline V gene has CDR1 DFQATT and CDR2 SNEGSKA (reference sequence). Trimming shortened V by 3 bases and J by 5 bases, and 10 bases separated the two germline ends. The length of the CDR3 is 12 residues. CDR3 in DNA: TGCAGTGCTAGGGGGACGGGGGAGACCCAGTACTTC. Translated: CSARGTGETQYF.

This clonotype was recorded a few times. This rearrangement joins TRBV30 to TRBJ2-5; 7 bases are a match to TRBD2. CDR1 and CDR2 (germline): GTSNPN, SVGIG (reference sequence). Unmatched junction bases numbered 14, after V lost 5 bases and J lost 5 bases. The CDR3 spans 15 residues. The DNA for the CDR3 is TGTGCCTGGGGGGGGGGGGTTCTTGGGGAGGAGACCCAGTACTTC. It yields the protein CAWGGGVLGEETQYF.